The sequence of this T cell receptor beta chain was determined in a study of tumor-infiltrating lymphocytes in primary liver carcinoma. Study as a whole: The study obtained roughly 3.5 to 7.5 million productive TCRbeta reads per sample, similar across tissue types. Broader study findings: A significantly higher top-250-clone fraction was found in tumors than in blood (p = 0.039).

Germline values: CDR1 MGHRA, CDR2 YSYEKL. The CDR3 covers 15 residues. In addition to blood RNA drawn from unsorted whole blood, germline DNA was extracted. Concerning this clonotype itself: Its specificity is unknown. One end of the junction does not line up with germline, which may come from a read error.

A primer matching the constant region was used to make TCR beta cDNA from approximately 0.55 ug of total RNA. Library construction for TCR beta comprised three nested multiplex PCR rounds performed with slightly modified ARM-PCR. TRBV1-TRBV30 forward and Cbeta reverse primers drove the first two roughly 10-cycle rounds. TCRdb reanalysed the multiplex PCR reads using MiXCR and keeps one entry per CDR3 protein. Among about 310,000 distinct CDR3 sequences listed, about 60% were seen once. This clonotype was sampled from a man aged 40-49 years with primary liver carcinoma and hepatitis B virus infection. The sequencing input was peripheral blood. This sequence joins TRBV4-1 and TRBJ1-5; D uncertain. CDR3 DNA: TGCGCCAGCAGCCTAGAAAGCGGAAACAATCAACCCCAGCATTTT. Residues: CASSLESGNNQPQHF.